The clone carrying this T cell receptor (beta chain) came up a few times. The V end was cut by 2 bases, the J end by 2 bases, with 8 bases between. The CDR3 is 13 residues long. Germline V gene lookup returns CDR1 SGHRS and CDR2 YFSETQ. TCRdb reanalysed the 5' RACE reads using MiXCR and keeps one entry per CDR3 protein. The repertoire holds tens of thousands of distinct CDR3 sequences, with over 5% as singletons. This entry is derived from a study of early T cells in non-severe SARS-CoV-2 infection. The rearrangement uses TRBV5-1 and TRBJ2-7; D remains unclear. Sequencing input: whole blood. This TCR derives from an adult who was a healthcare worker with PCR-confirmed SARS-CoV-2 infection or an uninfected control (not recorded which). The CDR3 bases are TGCGCCAGCAGCTTAGGGCGAACCTACGAGCAGTACTTC. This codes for CASSLGRTYEQYF.